The sequence of this T cell receptor (beta chain) was determined in a study of CD8 T cells in Susac syndrome. High-throughput TCR beta sequencing covered peripheral CD8+ and CD4+ T cells. It was healthy donors who served as the controls, matched for age and sex. Both CD4+ and CD8+ T cells were negatively isolated, and TEMRA cells underwent FACS enrichment. A quantity of about 0.5 to 1 ug RNA underwent reverse transcription using random hexamers. By means of immunoSEQ multiplex PCR, TCR beta CDR3 spanning 54 Vbeta and 13 Jbeta underwent amplification. TCRdb independently ran MiXCR on the immunoSEQ multiplex PCR reads; one entry per CDR3 protein. This table holds about 49,000 distinct CDR3 sequences, approximately 93% found once. V shed 0 bases and J 7 bases; nucleotides not matched to a gene: 4. Germline V gives CDR1 SGDLS, CDR2 YYNGEE. The CDR3 loop spans 14 amino acids.

This clonotype originated in a human donor in good health. The chain links TRBV9 to TRBJ2-1; 7 nucleotides agree with TRBD2. The sequencing sample was made of CD8+ T cells from PBMCs. The CDR3 DNA reads as TGTGCCAGCAGCGTAGGGACTAGGAATAATGAGCAGTTCTTC. Its protein is CASSVGTRNNEQFF.